One sample yielded the 30 T cell receptor beta chains listed below, sequenced in a study of blood T cell repertoires in COVID-19. Clones were read by immunoSEQ multiplex PCR, and TCRdb kept only the in-frame ones, dropping some. Found here are around 170,000 clones, about 80% of them singletons; the top ten hold under 15%. The sample was peripheral blood. The origin of the receptors is a man aged 25 to 45 with active or convalescent COVID-19.

The V call is TRBV6-5, the J call TRBJ1-2; possibly TRBD1 for D (6 bases). Deletions cut 5 bases from V and 6 bases from J, with 16 bases between. Per germline, CDR1 MNHEY and CDR2 SVGAGI. CDR3 length: 14 residues. The chain's CDR3 is CASSRTAGTHGYTF. Written as DNA, the CDR3 is TGTGCCAGCAGTCGGACAGCTGGGACCCATGGCTACACCTTC.

This chain links TRBV3-1 (or the pseudogene TRBV3-2) with TRBJ1-5; D is perhaps TRBD1 (6 bases). The CDR3 runs 14 residues. Germline assignment: CDR1 LGHDT and CDR2 YNNKEL (reference sequence). Deletions cut 5 bases from V and 1 base from J, with 9 bases between. In DNA form, the CDR3 reads TGTGCCAGCAGCATAAGGGGGAGCAATCAGCCCCAGCATTTT. Its protein is CASSIRGSNQPQHF.

The chain is built from TRBV6-5 and TRBJ1-3, with D perhaps matching TRBD1 (5 bases). The germline V and J ends were trimmed by 6 bases and 0 bases, with 9 bases remaining between them. Germline V gives CDR1 MNHEY, CDR2 SVGAGI. The length of the CDR3 is 14 residues. In DNA, the CDR3 is TGTGCCAGCAGCAGACAGTTCTCTGGAAACACCATATATTTT. This sequence encodes CASSRQFSGNTIYF.

The rearrangement links TRBV6-5 to TRBJ1-1; D is uncertain. The CDR3 is 13 amino acids. The V end was cut by 6 bases, the J end by 0 bases, with 8 bases between. CDR1 and CDR2 (germline): MNHEY, SVGAGI. The DNA of the CDR3 is TGTGCCAGCAGAGACACCATGAACACTGAAGCTTTCTTT. Protein product: CASRDTMNTEAFF.

The chain couples TRBV30 to TRBJ1-2, with D perhaps TRBD1 (5 bases). The V and J ends lost 8 bases and 4 bases respectively, with 14 bases between them. CDR3 length: 12 amino acids. The germline CDR1 and CDR2 sequences are GTSNPN and SVGIG (reference sequence). CDR3 residues: CAGKTGAYGYTF. The DNA for the CDR3 is TGTGCCGGGAAAACAGGAGCCTATGGCTACACCTTC.

The table lists this clone with a count of one. The chain is built from TRBV7-8 and TRBJ2-1, with 9 bases that match TRBD2. Per germline, CDR1 SGHVS and CDR2 FQNEAQ. Germline trimming cut 1 base from V and 3 bases from J; bases unmatched to any gene: 4. This CDR3 spans 16 amino acids. CDR3 sequence: CASSLEAGGIYNEQFF. The DNA for the CDR3 is TGTGCCAGCAGCTTAGAGGCGGGAGGGATCTACAATGAGCAGTTCTTC. The entire variable domain, with the rest obtained from reference TRBV7-8 and TRBJ2-1, is as follows: GAGVSQSPRYKVAKRGQDVALRCDPISGHVSLFWYQQALGQGPEFLTYFQNEAQLDKSGLPSDRFFAERPEGSVSTLKIQRTQQEDSAVYLCASSLEAGGIYNEQFFGPGTRLTVL.

The V call is TRBV5-6, the J call TRBJ2-1, with 10 bases that match TRBD2. The CDR3 runs 16 residues. Germline V gives CDR1 SGHDT, CDR2 YYEEEE. V gave up 2 bases and J gave up 7 bases; unmatched junction bases: 9. The CDR3 loop reads CASSFNLAGVRNEQFF. CDR3 bases: TGTGCCAGCAGCTTTAACCTAGCGGGAGTAAGAAATGAGCAGTTCTTC.

The genes are TRBV13 and TRBJ2-1; D uncertain. Germline V CDR1 and CDR2: PRHDT, FYEKMQ (reference sequence). V shed 3 bases and J shed 6 bases, with 6 bases lying between them. The CDR3 runs 12 residues. CDR3: CASSFSRNEQFF. The CDR3 DNA reads as TGTGCCAGCAGCTTCTCTCGCAATGAGCAGTTCTTC.

The chain recombines TRBV2 with TRBJ1-4, with D perhaps matching TRBD1 (6 bases). CDR3 length equals 14 residues. V gave up 6 bases and J gave up 5 bases, with 13 bases separating them. Germline V gene lookup returns CDR1 SNHLY and CDR2 FYNNEI. The CDR3 DNA follows: TGTGCCAGCAGGAAAGGACAGATAAATGAAAAACTGTTTTTT. Its translation is CASRKGQINEKLFF. Full variable domain (remainder filled in from reference TRBV2 and TRBJ1-4): EPEVTQTPSHQVTQMGQEVILRCVPISNHLYFYWYRQILGQKVEFLVSFYNNEISEKSEIFDDQFSVERPDGSNFTLKIRSTKLEDSAMYFCASRKGQINEKLFFGSGTQLSVL.

This clone occurred once. The rearrangement joins TRBV30 to TRBJ2-7; TRBD1 is a possible D gene (5 bases). The germline V and J ends were trimmed by 0 bases and 3 bases, with 6 bases remaining between them. Germline V gene data show CDR1 as GTSNPN and CDR2 as SVGIG (reference sequence). The CDR3 length is 12 residues. The CDR3 coding sequence is TGTGCCTGGAGTGTCGACAGCTACGAGCAGTACGTC. Its protein product is CAWSVDSYEQYV.

V gene TRBV10-3 combines with J gene TRBJ2-3; D not certain. CDR3 length: 16 amino acids. V was pared by 6 bases and J by 1 base, with 17 bases between. Germline V CDR1 and CDR2: ENHRY, SYGVKD. The CDR3 DNA is TGTGCCATCAGCCCATTAGACATTCAGGGCACAGATACGCAGTATTTT. This encodes CAISPLDIQGTDTQYF.

The V gene is TRBV15, the J gene TRBJ2-7; 7 bases align to TRBD2. The CDR3 totals 15 residues. The J segment lost 2 bases and the V segment lost 5 bases, leaving 9 bases of the junction unmatched. CDR1 and CDR2 from the germline V gene are LNHNV and YYDKDF (reference sequence). CDR3 sequence reads: CATSPSGLYPYEQYF. Here the CDR3 DNA reads TGTGCCACCAGCCCGTCGGGACTATACCCCTACGAGCAGTACTTC.

The chain has TRBV30 and TRBJ1-1; D is perhaps TRBD1 (6 bases). The CDR3 has 13 amino acids. CDR1 GTSNPN and CDR2 SVGIG come from the germline V gene (reference sequence). Trimming stripped 5 bases from V and 1 base from J, with 11 bases between. This CDR3 is CAWGARGNTEAFF. In DNA form, the CDR3 reads TGTGCCTGGGGGGCCAGGGGGAACACTGAAGCTTTCTTT. Drawing the rest from reference TRBV30 and TRBJ1-1, the complete variable domain is SQTIHQWPATLVQPVGSPLSLECTVEGTSNPNLYWYRQAAGRGLQLLFYSVGIGQISSEVPQNLSASRPQDRQFILSSKKLLLSDSGFYLCAWGARGNTEAFFGQGTRLTVV.

CDR3 residues: CASSALAGGPGNEQFF. CDR3 in DNA: TGTGCCAGCAGCGCACTAGCGGGAGGGCCGGGGAATGAGCAGTTCTTC. The J gene is TRBJ2-1, the V gene TRBV9; 13 bases map to TRBD2. The V and J ends lost 3 bases and 7 bases, in that order; junction bases with no gene match: 7. This CDR3 is 16 amino acids long. CDR1 is SGDLS, CDR2 YYNGEE, per germline.

This sequence joins TRBV18 and TRBJ2-5, with TRBD2 matching over 14 bases. CDR3 length: 17 amino acids. V trimming: 0 bases; J trimming: 3 bases; junction bases outside the gene matches: 3. Per the germline V gene, CDR1 is KGHSH and CDR2 is LQKENI. The CDR3 is CASSPPAGLAGEETQYF. The CDR3 bases are TGTGCCAGCTCACCACCCGCGGGACTAGCGGGAGAAGAGACCCAGTACTTC.

The V gene is TRBV29-1, the J gene TRBJ1-2; no reliable D call. Trimming removed 4 bases at V and 4 bases at J, with 10 bases between. From germline, CDR1 is SQVTM and CDR2 ANQGSEA. The CDR3 extends over 12 amino acids. CDR3 sequence reads: CSVGGRLYGYTF. The CDR3 DNA reads as TGCAGCGTTGGAGGGCGTCTCTATGGCTACACCTTC.

The gene calls are TRBV5-6 and TRBJ2-7; D perhaps matches TRBD1 (6 bases). The CDR3 sequence is 14 residues long. V dropped 0 bases and J dropped 3 bases, with 10 bases sitting between them. In germline, CDR1 is SGHDT, CDR2 YYEEEE. The CDR3 protein is CASSLAAGVYEQYF. The CDR3 coding sequence is TGTGCCAGCAGCTTGGCCGCAGGGGTCTACGAGCAGTACTTC.

The chain has TRBV29-1 and TRBJ2-7; a possible D gene is TRBD2 (5 bases). The CDR3 runs 14 residues. Germline V gene data show CDR1 as SQVTM and CDR2 as ANQGSEA. The germline V and J ends were trimmed by 6 bases and 6 bases, with 21 bases remaining between them. This CDR3 is CSVSREGLGPEQYF. The CDR3 DNA follows: TGCAGCGTAAGCAGAGAGGGTCTAGGGCCCGAGCAGTACTTC.

The chain couples TRBV7-9 to TRBJ2-5; 7 nucleotides agree with TRBD2. The CDR3 runs 15 residues. V trimming: 8 bases; J trimming: 4 bases; junction bases outside the gene matches: 13. Germline CDR1 and CDR2: SEHNR and FQNEAQ (reference sequence). The CDR3 protein is CASGREGLHGETQYF. In DNA form, the CDR3 reads TGTGCCAGCGGGAGGGAGGGACTCCACGGAGAGACCCAGTACTTC. Looking up the rest from reference TRBV7-9 and TRBJ2-5 gives the full variable domain: DTGVSQNPRHKITKRGQNVTFRCDPISEHNRLYWYRQTLGQGPEFLTYFQNEAQLEKSRLLSDRFSAERPKGSFSTLEIQRTEQGDSAMYLCASGREGLHGETQYFGPGTRLLVL.

This chain uses TRBV4-1 with TRBJ2-1; TRBD2 aligns across 10 bases. Germline V gene data show CDR1 as MGHRA and CDR2 as YSYEKL. This CDR3 contains 19 residues. Losses at the gene ends were 0 bases for V and 1 base for J; bases not matched to a gene: 9. The CDR3 reads CASSQEPGLAAHSYNEQFF. The CDR3 nucleotides read TGCGCCAGCAGCCAAGAACCAGGACTAGCGGCCCATTCCTACAATGAGCAGTTCTTC.

The CDR3 protein is CASSLSTGAISYEQYF. For the CDR3, the DNA is TGTGCCAGCAGCTTAAGTACAGGGGCGATCTCCTACGAGCAGTACTTC. V and J are TRBV11-3 and TRBJ2-7, with 7 nucleotides matching TRBD1. The CDR3 spans 16 residues. Trimming cost V 2 bases and J 0 bases; bases outside gene matches: 7. Germline CDR1 SGHNT, CDR2 YENEEA.

The chain links TRBV9 to TRBJ1-6; unclear D gene. Germline values: CDR1 SGDLS, CDR2 YYNGEE. V was cut by 0 bases and J by 0 bases, with 4 bases left in between. The CDR3 has 15 residues. CDR3 loop: CASSVDSSYNSPLHF. The CDR3 region has the DNA TGTGCCAGCAGCGTAGACAGCTCCTATAATTCACCCCTCCACTTT.

This clone was seen a handful of times. The genes are TRBV9 and TRBJ1-1; tentatively, D is TRBD1 (5 bases). Per germline, CDR1 SGDLS and CDR2 YYNGEE. The V gene lost 6 bases and the J gene lost 4 bases, with 13 bases spanning the gap. The CDR3 totals 13 residues. The CDR3 nucleotides read TGTGCCAGCACGGCAGGGCAGTCCACTGAAGCTTTCTTT. This encodes CASTAGQSTEAFF.

The chain combines TRBV27 with TRBJ1-5; D not resolved. This CDR3 comprises 14 residues. Germline V gives CDR1 MNHEY, CDR2 SMNVEV (reference sequence). Deletions cut 2 bases from V and 5 bases from J, with 10 bases between. The CDR3 is CASSLRVSDQPQHF. The CDR3 DNA reads as TGTGCCAGCAGTTTACGGGTTTCCGATCAGCCCCAGCATTTT.

The rearrangement links TRBV11-2 to TRBJ1-2; D not certain. This CDR3 is 14 amino acids long. The V gene's germline CDR1 is SGHAT and CDR2 FQNNGV. Trimming took off 2 bases at V and 5 bases at J, with 12 bases between the two ends. The CDR3 loop is CASSLIMVEYGYTF. Here the CDR3 DNA reads TGTGCCAGCAGCTTAATTATGGTGGAGTATGGCTACACCTTC. Filled out from reference TRBV11-2 and TRBJ1-2, the complete variable domain reads EAGVAQSPRYKIIEKRQSVAFWCNPISGHATLYWYQQILGQGPKLLIQFQNNGVVDDSQLPKDRFSAERLKGVDSTLKIQPAKLEDSAVYLCASSLIMVEYGYTFGSGTRLTVV.

V and J are TRBV5-8 and TRBJ1-1; the D gene is possibly TRBD1 (6 bases). In germline, CDR1 is SGHTS, CDR2 YDEGEE. The CDR3 loop spans 14 amino acids. V was pared by 2 bases and J by 8 bases, with 16 bases between. The CDR3 region has the DNA TGTGCCAGCAGCTTCCGGCCAGGGGAATCAGAAGCTTTCTTT. This translates into CASSFRPGESEAFF.

The chain has TRBV2 and TRBJ2-5; TRBD1 aligns across 9 bases. Germline CDR1 is SNHLY and CDR2 is FYNNEI. This CDR3 region has 16 residues. After removal of 6 bases from V and 0 bases from J, the junction contained 8 bases not matched to a gene. For the CDR3, the DNA is TGTGCCAGCAGCGGGGGGACAGGGAGGTACCAAGAGACCCAGTACTTC. Protein: CASSGGTGRYQETQYF.

This chain links TRBV12-5 with TRBJ1-1, with D hard to call. This CDR3 has 18 amino acids. V shed 5 bases and J shed 0 bases, with 22 bases lying between them. Germline V gene lookup returns CDR1 LGHNT and CDR2 FRNRAP. The DNA of the CDR3 is TGTGCTAGTGGTCTTGGTAGTACGGGCGGGAGCTTGAACACTGAAGCTTTCTTT. It is translated as CASGLGSTGGSLNTEAFF.

V usage is TRBV27 and J usage is TRBJ2-1; 9 nucleotides match TRBD2. Germline V gene sequence: CDR1 MNHEY, CDR2 SMNVEV (reference sequence). The ends lost 5 bases at V and 2 bases at J; junction bases unmatched: 4. The length of the CDR3 is 15 residues. CDR3 residues: CASSISGSAYNEQFF. For the CDR3, the DNA is TGTGCCAGCAGTATTAGCGGGAGCGCCTACAATGAGCAGTTCTTC.

The rearrangement uses TRBV19 and TRBJ1-2; D is possibly TRBD1 (5 bases). Trimming stripped 1 base from V and 9 bases from J, with 12 bases between. From germline, CDR1 is LNHDA and CDR2 SQIVND (reference sequence). CDR3 size: 13 residues. Written as DNA, the CDR3 is TGTGCCAGTAGTATAGTTGGCAGACAGAGCTACACCTTC. Translated: CASSIVGRQSYTF.